This T cell receptor beta chain is from a study of T cell repertoires in ileal Crohn's disease. Germline V gene data show CDR1 as LNHDA and CDR2 as SQIVND (reference sequence). The CDR3 spans 16 residues. Trimming took 7 bases from V and 6 from J; bases not matched to a gene: 9. The time point: neoterminal ileum biopsy at postoperative endoscopy, about 6 months after surgery. Adults with ileal or ileocolonic Crohn's disease and an indication for resection were eligible. Profiling relied on immunoSEQ multiplex PCR, and the TCRdb table lists in-frame clones only, not all of them. The table shows 3,300 or so clones, with about 84% occurring only once.

The chain uses TRBV19 and TRBJ2-6, with 10 bases aligning to TRBD1. The receptor was derived from an adult with Crohn's disease. The sequenced sample was ileal tissue. CDR3 in amino acids: CASNLGQGEVANVLTF. CDR3 nucleotide sequence: TGTGCCAGTAACCTTGGACAGGGGGAAGTGGCCAACGTCCTGACTTTC.